These 17 T cell receptor beta chains were sequenced from one sample in a study of technical replicates of blood from several donors. Profiling relied on immunoSEQ multiplex PCR, and the TCRdb table lists in-frame clones only, not all of them. The table records 60,000 to 65,000 clones, approximately 92% of them present only once. Material: PBMCs. These receptors were collected from a human donor in good health. Some clones in this sample may be carry-over from other donors' samples.

The CDR3 region is CSVASATVTGELFF. The CDR3 DNA sequence: TGCAGCGTTGCTTCGGCGACAGTCACCGGGGAGCTGTTTTTT. V gene TRBV29-1 combines with J gene TRBJ2-2; D is possibly TRBD1 (5 bases). This CDR3 spans 14 amino acids. Trimming stripped 4 bases from V and 4 bases from J, with 13 bases between. CDR1 is SQVTM, CDR2 ANQGSEA, per germline.

In its sample, this clone was seen a few times. V gene TRBV7-2 combines with J gene TRBJ2-5; 7 bases map to TRBD2. Germline assignment: CDR1 SGHTA and CDR2 FQGNSA. CDR3 length equals 16 residues. The V segment lost 5 bases and the J segment 7 bases; nucleotides outside the gene matches: 16. CDR3 sequence (DNA): TGTGCCAGCAGCCCAAACAGCGGGAACGGATGGGGGACCCAGTACTTC. It encodes CASSPNSGNGWGTQYF.

This clone was picked up one time. The chain is built from TRBV7-8 and TRBJ1-2, with D uncertain. This CDR3 is 12 amino acids long. V was cut by 5 bases and J by 4 bases, with 8 bases left in between. Germline V lookup: CDR1 SGHVS, CDR2 FQNEAQ. The CDR3: CASSRDIYGYTF. DNA of the CDR3: TGTGCCAGCAGCCGAGACATCTATGGCTACACCTTC. The full variable domain, completed using reference TRBV7-8 and TRBJ1-2, is GAGVSQSPRYKVAKRGQDVALRCDPISGHVSLFWYQQALGQGPEFLTYFQNEAQLDKSGLPSDRFFAERPEGSVSTLKIQRTQQEDSAVYLCASSRDIYGYTFGSGTRLTVV.

This rearrangement joins TRBV5-4 to TRBJ1-1; D uncertain. Trimming cost V 3 bases and J 11 bases, with 17 bases left between them. Looked up from germline, CDR1 is SGHNT and CDR2 is YYREEE (reference sequence). There are 13 residues in the CDR3. Here the CDR3 reads CASSYDQNRVAFF. In DNA form, the CDR3 reads TGTGCCAGCAGCTATGACCAGAACAGAGTCGCTTTCTTT.

The V and J genes are TRBV29-1 and TRBJ1-1; maybe TRBD1 (6 bases). This CDR3 is built from 12 residues. Germline V gene data show CDR1 as SQVTM and CDR2 as ANQGSEA. V shed 6 bases and J shed 4 bases, with 12 bases lying between them. DNA for the CDR3: TGCAGCGTCTGGGGGCCCGGCACTGAAGCTTTCTTT. This encodes CSVWGPGTEAFF.

V is TRBV6-5 and J is TRBJ1-1; 7 nucleotides align to TRBD1. V lost 5 bases, J lost 1 base, and 7 bases stayed unmatched. The CDR3 sequence is 15 residues long. CDR1 is MNHEY, CDR2 SVGAGI, per germline. The CDR3 is CASSKPGQKNTEAFF. The CDR3 DNA reads as TGTGCCAGCAGTAAACCGGGACAGAAGAACACTGAAGCTTTCTTT.

This clone was counted only a few times. This chain uses TRBV20-1 with TRBJ1-1; 8 nucleotides agree with TRBD1. Germline-derived CDR1 and CDR2 are DFQATT and SNEGSKA (reference sequence). The CDR3 spans 10 residues. V was pared by 2 bases and J by 10 bases, with 0 bases of the junction left unmatched. The CDR3 nucleotides read TGCAGTGCTAGAACAGGGGGAGCTTTCTTT. Encoded protein: CSARTGGAFF.

This chain joins TRBV30 and TRBJ1-1, with a tentative D call TRBD1 (5 bases). Between the trimmed V and J ends, which lost 2 bases and 1 base, there was a span of 8 bases. The CDR3 loop spans 13 amino acids. Looked up from germline, CDR1 is GTSNPN and CDR2 is SVGIG (reference sequence). The CDR3 spells CAWSNQGNTEAFF. The DNA for the CDR3 is TGTGCCTGGAGTAACCAGGGGAACACTGAAGCTTTCTTT.

This chain connects TRBV5-5 to TRBJ2-7; the D is unclear. Germline CDR1 SGHKS, CDR2 YYEKEE (reference sequence). Trimming removed 10 bases at V and 2 bases at J, with 16 bases between. CDR3 length: 13 residues. For the CDR3, the DNA is TGTGCCGCGGTTGGCGGATGGGCCTACGAGCAGTACTTC. Translation gives CAAVGGWAYEQYF.

This rearrangement joins TRBV7-9 to TRBJ1-6; 11 bases line up with TRBD1. The germline CDR1 and CDR2 sequences are SEHNR and FQNEAQ (reference sequence). This CDR3 has 17 amino acids. The V and J ends lost 1 base and 9 bases, in that order; junction bases with no gene match: 8. The CDR3 sequence is CASSLVLRTGGASPLHF. Written as DNA, the CDR3 is TGTGCCAGCAGCTTAGTTCTGAGGACAGGGGGCGCTTCACCCCTCCACTTT.

The chain links TRBV9 to TRBJ2-1, with 7 bases fitting TRBD2. Looked up from germline, CDR1 is SGDLS and CDR2 is YYNGEE. Losses at the gene ends were 0 bases for V and 5 bases for J; bases not matched to a gene: 5. The CDR3 contains 15 residues. As DNA, the CDR3 is TGTGCCAGCAGCGTAGATCCTAGCGGAAACAATGAGCAGTTCTTC. Translation: CASSVDPSGNNEQFF.

The genes are TRBV7-3 and TRBJ2-3; D is ambiguous. Trimming removed 2 bases from V and 4 bases from J, with 10 bases in between. Germline V gene lookup returns CDR1 SGHTA and CDR2 FQGTGA. This CDR3 has 14 amino acids. The CDR3 is CASSLVPLPDTQYF. The CDR3 coding sequence is TGTGCCAGCAGCTTAGTTCCCCTCCCAGATACGCAGTATTTT.

This clone was counted many times. The chain recombines TRBV6-6 with TRBJ2-3, with TRBD2 matching over 11 bases. This CDR3 is 16 amino acids long. V lost 6 bases and J lost 6; bases outside the gene matches: 11. CDR1 and CDR2 from the germline V gene are MNHNY and SVGAGI (reference sequence). The CDR3 coding sequence is TGTGCCAGCAGGTATCCGACTAGCGGGGAAGCGGATACGCAGTATTTT. Protein sequence: CASRYPTSGEADTQYF.

J is TRBJ2-7 and V is TRBV5-3; D perhaps matches TRBD1 (6 bases). TRBV5-3 is an open reading frame, and its role is uncertain. The CDR3 consists of 13 residues. Trimming took 5 bases from V and 1 from J, leaving 10 bases between them. CDR3 bases: TGTGCCAGAAGGCAGGGGAGATCCTACGAGCAGTACTTC. Translating it yields CARRQGRSYEQYF.

The V call is TRBV2, the J call TRBJ2-1, with a tentative D call TRBD2 (5 bases). This CDR3 region has 15 residues. The ends were cut back, 5 bases at V and 9 bases at J, with 20 bases in the middle. Germline CDR1 is SNHLY and CDR2 is FYNNEI. The CDR3 DNA follows: TGTGCCAGCAGTCAGGAGGTTTCCAAGGGTGGTGAGCAGTTCTTC. Protein product: CASSQEVSKGGEQFF.

The gene calls are TRBV4-3 and TRBJ1-4, with 10 bases aligning to TRBD1. The CDR3 sequence is 15 residues long. Trimming removed 3 bases from V and 7 bases from J; junction bases left unmatched: 5. The germline gives CDR1 LGHNA, CDR2 YSLEER. The CDR3 loop reads CASSHRTGGGEKLFF. The DNA for the CDR3 is TGCGCCAGCAGCCACAGGACAGGGGGGGGTGAAAAACTGTTTTTT.

The J gene is TRBJ2-1, the V gene TRBV25-1; tentative D call: TRBD1 (6 bases). The CDR3 loop spans 14 amino acids. Trimming shortened V by 5 bases and J by 0 bases, and 8 bases separated the two germline ends. Looked up from germline, CDR1 is MGHDK and CDR2 is SYGVNS. The CDR3 sequence is CASSKQGSYNEQFF. In nucleotides, the CDR3 is TGTGCCAGCAGTAAACAGGGCTCCTACAATGAGCAGTTCTTC.